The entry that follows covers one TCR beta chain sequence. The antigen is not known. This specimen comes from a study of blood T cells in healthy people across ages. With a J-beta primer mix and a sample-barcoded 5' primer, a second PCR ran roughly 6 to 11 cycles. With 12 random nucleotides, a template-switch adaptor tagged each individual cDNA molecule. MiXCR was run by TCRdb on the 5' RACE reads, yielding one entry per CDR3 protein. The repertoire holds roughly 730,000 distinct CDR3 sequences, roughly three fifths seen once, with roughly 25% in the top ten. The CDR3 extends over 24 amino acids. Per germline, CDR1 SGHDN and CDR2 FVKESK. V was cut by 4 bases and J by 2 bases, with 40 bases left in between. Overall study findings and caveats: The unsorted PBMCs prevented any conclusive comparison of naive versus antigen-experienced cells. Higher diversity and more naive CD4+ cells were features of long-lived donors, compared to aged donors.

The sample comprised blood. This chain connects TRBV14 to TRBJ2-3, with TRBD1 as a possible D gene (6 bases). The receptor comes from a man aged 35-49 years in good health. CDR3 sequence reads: CASSPYEELTGKPDEKHYTDTQYF. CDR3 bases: TGTGCCAGCAGCCCTTACGAGGAACTCACAGGGAAGCCTGACGAAAAACATTACACAGATACGCAGTATTTT.